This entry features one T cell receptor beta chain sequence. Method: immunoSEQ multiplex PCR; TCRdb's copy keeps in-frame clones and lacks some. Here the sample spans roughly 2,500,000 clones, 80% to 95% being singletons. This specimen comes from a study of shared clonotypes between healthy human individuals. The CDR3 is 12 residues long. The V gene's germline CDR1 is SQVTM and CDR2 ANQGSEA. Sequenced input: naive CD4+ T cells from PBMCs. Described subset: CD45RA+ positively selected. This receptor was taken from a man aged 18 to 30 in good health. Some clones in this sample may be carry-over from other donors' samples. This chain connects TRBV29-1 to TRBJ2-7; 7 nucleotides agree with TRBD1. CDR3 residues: CSCRGTLYEQYF. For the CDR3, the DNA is TGCAGTTGCAGGGGGACCTTGTACGAGCAGTACTTC.